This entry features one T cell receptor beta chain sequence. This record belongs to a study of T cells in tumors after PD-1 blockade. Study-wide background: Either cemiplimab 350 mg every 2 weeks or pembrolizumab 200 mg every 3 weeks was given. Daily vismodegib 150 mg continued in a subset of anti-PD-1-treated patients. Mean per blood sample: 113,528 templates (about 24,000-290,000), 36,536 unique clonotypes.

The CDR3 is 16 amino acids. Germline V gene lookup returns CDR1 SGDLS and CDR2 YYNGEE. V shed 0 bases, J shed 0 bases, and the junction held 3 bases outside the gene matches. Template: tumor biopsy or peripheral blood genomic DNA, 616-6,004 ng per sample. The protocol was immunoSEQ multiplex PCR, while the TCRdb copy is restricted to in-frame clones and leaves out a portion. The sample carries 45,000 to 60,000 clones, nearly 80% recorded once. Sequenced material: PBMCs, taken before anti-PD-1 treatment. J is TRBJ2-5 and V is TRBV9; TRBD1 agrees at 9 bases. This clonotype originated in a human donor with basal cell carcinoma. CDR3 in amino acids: CASSVAGTGYQETQYF. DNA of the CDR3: TGTGCCAGCAGCGTAGCCGGGACAGGGTACCAAGAGACCCAGTACTTC. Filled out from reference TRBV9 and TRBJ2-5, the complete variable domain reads DSGVTQTPKHLITATGQRVTLRCSPRSGDLSVYWYQQSLDQGLQFLIQYYNGEERAKGNILERFSAQQFPDLHSELNLSSLELGDSALYFCASSVAGTGYQETQYFGPGTRLLVL.